This TCR beta chain derives from a study of cytomegalovirus exposure and HLA in healthy donors. Whole-study findings and limits: TCR association rates varied by HLA locus in a later analysis, with DRB1 highest and HLA-C lowest.

The CDR3 length is 12 residues. Germline CDR1 is MNHEY and CDR2 is SVGAGI. V was cut by 5 bases and J by 5 bases, with 6 bases left in between. In regard to this clone: Its antigen is currently unknown.

60 Vbeta and 13 Jbeta primers were used in PCR. The method was immunoSEQ multiplex PCR; TCRdb's version includes in-frame clones alone and lacks a portion of them. Here the sample spans 130,000 to 150,000 clones, about 73% being singletons. The sample comprised PBMCs. V usage is TRBV6-5 and J usage is TRBJ2-2; D remains ambiguous. The receptor comes from a man aged 35-49 years in good health and CMV-seropositive. The CDR3 loop is CASSAQTGELFF. CDR3 bases: TGTGCCAGCAGTGCCCAGACCGGGGAGCTGTTTTTT.